The 20 T cell receptor beta chains below come from one sample, sequenced in a study of spatial heterogeneity in lung cancer. Study findings and constraints: For expanded intratumoral alpha and beta TCRs, counts tracked tumor mutation counts.

Using its own MiXCR run on the 5' RACE reads, TCRdb lists one record per CDR3 protein. The sample contains some 21,000 distinct CDR3 sequences, about 6% of which appear only once. The time point denotes: sample taken at primary tumor resection. Antigens of these TCRs are unknown. The material sequenced was lung tumor tissue, taken at surgery. These receptors were taken from a male donor with early-stage non-small cell lung cancer.

This clonotype was recorded at least ten times. J is TRBJ2-1 and V is TRBV24-1; 11 bases map to TRBD1. The CDR3 length is 17 residues. V lost 1 base to trimming and J lost 4 bases; unmatched junction nucleotides: 5. Germline V gene sequence: CDR1 KGHDR, CDR2 SFDVKD. The CDR3: CATSDFLGDRGYNEQFF. CDR3 DNA sequence: TGTGCCACCAGTGATTTTTTAGGGGACAGGGGGTACAATGAGCAGTTCTTC.

This clonotype was counted many times. The CDR3 region has the DNA TGTGCCGGCGTTGGGGGGGCTAGCAGCCGCAATGAGCAGTTCTTC. It encodes CAGVGGASSRNEQFF. This rearrangement joins TRBV7-2 to TRBJ2-1; possible D gene TRBD2, 7 bases. The CDR3 contains 15 residues. Germline V gives CDR1 SGHTA, CDR2 FQGNSA. V lost 11 bases and J 6 bases, leaving 23 bases between the germline ends.

This clonotype was counted ten times or more. V gene TRBV20-1 combines with J gene TRBJ1-2; possibly TRBD1 for D (5 bases). The CDR3 runs to 12 residues. Per germline, CDR1 DFQATT and CDR2 SNEGSKA (reference sequence). The chain's CDR3 is CGGTGTSYGYTF. The DNA for the CDR3 is TGCGGGGGAACCGGGACGTCCTATGGCTACACCTTC.

This clonotype appeared many times. V and J are TRBV5-1 and TRBJ2-3, with D hard to call. The CDR3 is 13 residues long. The V gene's germline CDR1 is SGHRS and CDR2 YFSETQ. V was trimmed by 5 bases and J by 6 bases, leaving 13 bases between them. The CDR3 loop is CASRVRVDDTQYF. The CDR3 DNA follows: TGCGCCAGCAGGGTACGAGTGGACGATACGCAGTATTTT.

This clonotype has a count of ten or more. V usage is TRBV3-1 and J usage is TRBJ2-1, with D perhaps matching TRBD2 (6 bases). From germline, CDR1 is LGHDT and CDR2 YNNKEL (reference sequence). The CDR3 is 14 amino acids. V gave up 4 bases and J gave up 6 bases, with 13 bases separating them. The CDR3 DNA is TGTGCCAGCAGCCCTCCGGGACTCATCAATGAGCAGTTCTTC. Translated: CASSPPGLINEQFF.

This clonotype was seen a few times. This chain links TRBV18 with TRBJ2-7; no definite D call. The germline V gene has CDR1 KGHSH and CDR2 LQKENI. The CDR3 is 14 residues long. The V and J ends lost 5 bases and 3 bases respectively, with 14 bases between them. The CDR3 spells CASSSGWTDYEQYF. In DNA form, the CDR3 reads TGTGCCAGCTCATCCGGGTGGACCGACTACGAGCAGTACTTC.

This clonotype was counted at least ten times. The J gene is TRBJ2-1, the V gene TRBV5-1; D is uncertain. This CDR3 has 13 residues. V lost 2 bases and J lost 6, with 9 bases in between. Germline values: CDR1 SGHRS, CDR2 YFSETQ. The CDR3 bases are TGCGCCAGCAGCTTAGTAGGGATCAATGAGCAGTTCTTC. Its protein is CASSLVGINEQFF.

This clonotype appeared many times. The V and J genes are TRBV7-3 and TRBJ1-5; D is uncertain. Germline CDR1 SGHTA, CDR2 FQGTGA. V was pared by 1 base and J by 7 bases, with 8 bases between. This CDR3 spans 13 amino acids. CDR3: CASSLRAGQPQHF. CDR3 sequence (DNA): TGTGCCAGCAGCTTAAGGGCAGGACAGCCCCAGCATTTT.

The genes are TRBV30 and TRBJ1-1; D gene ambiguous. Trimming removed 4 bases from V and 6 bases from J, with 18 bases in between. Looked up from germline, CDR1 is GTSNPN and CDR2 is SVGIG (reference sequence). This CDR3 is built from 14 residues. The CDR3 DNA follows: TGTGCCTGGAAGTTAAAAACGGGCCTAGCTGAAGCTTTCTTT. Its translation: CAWKLKTGLAEAFF.

CDR3 residues: CASSLVSGANVLTF. In nucleotides, the CDR3 is TGTGCCAGCAGCTTAGTGTCTGGGGCCAACGTCCTGACTTTC. The chain combines TRBV7-2 with TRBJ2-6; D unclear. V lost 1 base, J lost 1 base, and 2 bases lay in between. Germline-derived CDR1 and CDR2 are SGHTA and FQGNSA. The CDR3 covers 14 residues.

The V gene is TRBV6-5, the J gene TRBJ2-3; tentative D call: TRBD2 (6 bases). CDR3 length: 15 amino acids. CDR1 and CDR2 from the germline V gene are MNHEY and SVGAGI. V lost 7 bases to trimming and J lost 2 bases, with 16 bases between them. The CDR3 is CASTKGRFATDTQYF. The CDR3 nucleotides are TGTGCCAGCACCAAAGGGAGGTTTGCCACAGATACGCAGTATTTT.

In its sample, this clonotype was seen many times. The CDR3: CSVRTSSYNEQFF. Here the CDR3 DNA reads TGCAGCGTACGGACTAGCTCCTACAATGAGCAGTTCTTC. The V and J genes are TRBV29-1 and TRBJ2-1, with 7 bases aligning to TRBD2. From germline, CDR1 is SQVTM and CDR2 ANQGSEA. CDR3 length equals 13 residues. Trimming took 6 bases from V and 0 from J; bases not matched to a gene: 2.

At least ten counts were recorded for this clonotype. V gene TRBV7-2 combines with J gene TRBJ2-2, with 7 nucleotides matching TRBD2. Trimming took 5 bases from V and 5 from J; bases not matched to a gene: 14. Germline CDR1 is SGHTA and CDR2 is FQGNSA. This CDR3 comprises 17 residues. DNA for the CDR3: TGTGCCAGCAGCAAAGTCCCCGCGGGGAGGGGTACCGGGGAGCTGTTTTTT. Protein product: CASSKVPAGRGTGELFF.

This clonotype has at least ten counts. The chain uses TRBV11-1 and TRBJ2-1; 7 bases agree with TRBD2. The junction had 2 bases not matched to a gene; V was cut back by 5 bases and J by 7 bases. The CDR3 totals 12 residues. Germline V gene data show CDR1 as SGHAT and CDR2 as FQDESV (reference sequence). The CDR3, as DNA: TGTGCCAGCAGCCACGGGGGGAATGAGCAGTTCTTC. Translation: CASSHGGNEQFF. Full variable domain (rest looked up from reference TRBV11-1 and TRBJ2-1): EAEVAQSPRYKITEKSQAVAFWCDPISGHATLYWYRQILGQGPELLVQFQDESVVDDSQLPKDRFSAERLKGVDSTLKIQPAELGDSAMYLCASSHGGNEQFFGPGTRLTVL.

V gene TRBV7-2 combines with J gene TRBJ2-5; 8 nucleotides match TRBD1. Looked up from germline, CDR1 is SGHTA and CDR2 is FQGNSA. This CDR3 comprises 15 residues. Trimming cost V 5 bases and J 4 bases; bases outside gene matches: 9. The CDR3 nucleotides are TGTGCCAGCAGCCCACCCCCGACAGGGGTAGAGACCCAGTACTTC. Translated, it gives CASSPPPTGVETQYF.

This sequence joins TRBV18 and TRBJ2-6; no definite D call. The CDR3 has 18 residues. V lost 2 bases, J lost 0 bases, and 14 bases lay in between. Germline CDR1 KGHSH, CDR2 LQKENI. CDR3 nucleotide sequence: TGTGCCAGCTCACCAGTAAAGGATCCCCGCTCTGGGGCCAACGTCCTGACTTTC. Its protein is CASSPVKDPRSGANVLTF.

This clonotype was picked up many times. The rearrangement joins TRBV28 to TRBJ2-1, with 8 bases identical to TRBD2. Germline CDR1 MDHEN, CDR2 SYDVKM. With 5 bases clipped from V and 3 bases from J, the junction kept 6 bases outside the gene matches. CDR3 length: 15 residues. The CDR3 region is CASSLSGRYYNEQFF. CDR3 nucleotides: TGTGCCAGCAGTCTAAGCGGGAGATACTACAATGAGCAGTTCTTC.

Worth noting for this clonotype: It may be a read error: a sequence one base away is much more abundant. The rearrangement joins TRBV11-2 to TRBJ2-5, with 7 bases identical to TRBD1. This CDR3 has 15 amino acids. From germline, CDR1 is SGHAT and CDR2 FQNNGV. In DNA form, the CDR3 reads TGTGCCAGCAGCGGAGGAACGACAGGGCAAGGGACCCAGTACTTC. Its protein is CASSGGTTGQGTQYF.

This clonotype showed up many times. The rearrangement links TRBV29-1 to TRBJ1-2; D gene uncertain. The CDR3 covers 16 residues. Germline V gene sequence: CDR1 SQVTM, CDR2 ANQGSEA. The V gene lost 1 base and the J gene lost 6 bases, with 21 bases spanning the gap. CDR3 nucleotides: TGCAGCGTTGAAGTCCCTCAGGCGAGCGTCTCTAATGGCTACACCTTC. Protein sequence: CSVEVPQASVSNGYTF.

This sequence joins TRBV7-9 and TRBJ2-7, with 7 positions matching TRBD1. This CDR3 is built from 16 residues. V gave up 5 bases and J gave up 6 bases; unmatched junction bases: 16. From germline, CDR1 is SEHNR and CDR2 FQNEAQ (reference sequence). The CDR3 spells CASSIYRGSGIFEQYF. Here the CDR3 DNA reads TGTGCCAGCAGCATCTACAGGGGTAGTGGTATCTTCGAGCAGTACTTC.